This T cell receptor (beta chain) was sequenced during a study of cytomegalovirus exposure and HLA in healthy donors. PCR involved 60 Vbeta and 13 Jbeta primers. Here immunoSEQ multiplex PCR was the method, and the copy in TCRdb shows in-frame clones only, minus some. The table for this sample gives over 40,000 clones. What was sequenced was PBMCs. The source is a man aged 25-45 years in good health and CMV-seronegative.

In nucleotides, the CDR3 is TGTGCCAGCAGTGAATACCCGGGGATCCCTCAGTACTTC. It encodes CASSEYPGIPQYF. This chain connects TRBV25-1 to TRBJ2-7, with D possibly being TRBD2 (5 bases). Germline-derived CDR1 and CDR2 are MGHDK and SYGVNS. The CDR3 sequence is 13 residues long. Trimming shortened V by 0 bases and J by 10 bases, and 13 bases separated the two germline ends.